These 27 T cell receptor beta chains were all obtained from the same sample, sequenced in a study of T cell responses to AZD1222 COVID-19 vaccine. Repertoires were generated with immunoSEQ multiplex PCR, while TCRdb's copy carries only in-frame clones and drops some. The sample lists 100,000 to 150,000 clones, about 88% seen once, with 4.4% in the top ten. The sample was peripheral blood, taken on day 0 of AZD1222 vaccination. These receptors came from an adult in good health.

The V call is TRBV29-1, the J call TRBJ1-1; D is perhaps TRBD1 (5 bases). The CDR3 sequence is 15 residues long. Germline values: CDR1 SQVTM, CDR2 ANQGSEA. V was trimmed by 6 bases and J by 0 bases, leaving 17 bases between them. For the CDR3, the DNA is TGCAGCGTAGAACCCAGGGCTAACTTGAACACTGAAGCTTTCTTT. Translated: CSVEPRANLNTEAFF. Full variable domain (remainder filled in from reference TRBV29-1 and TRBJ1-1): SAVISQKPSRDICQRGTSLTIQCQVDSQVTMMFWYRQQPGQSLTLIATANQGSEATYESGFVIDKFPISRPNLTFSTLTVSNMSPEDSSIYLCSVEPRANLNTEAFFGQGTRLTVV.

CDR3 in DNA: TGTGCCAGCAGTGACCCGGGGGCTAGCAGCTACGAGCAGTACTTC. This gives the protein CASSDPGASSYEQYF. The J gene is TRBJ2-7, the V gene TRBV25-1, with D perhaps being TRBD1 or TRBD2 (6 bases each). This CDR3 contains 15 residues. Germline assignment: CDR1 MGHDK and CDR2 SYGVNS. With 3 bases removed from V and 3 bases from J, the gap between germline ends came to 15 bases.

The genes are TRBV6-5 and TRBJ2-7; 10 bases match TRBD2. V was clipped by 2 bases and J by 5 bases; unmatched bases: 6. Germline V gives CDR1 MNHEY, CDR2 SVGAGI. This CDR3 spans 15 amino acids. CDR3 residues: CASSYERGGGDEQYF. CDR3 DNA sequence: TGTGCCAGCAGTTACGAGCGGGGGGGCGGCGACGAGCAGTACTTC.

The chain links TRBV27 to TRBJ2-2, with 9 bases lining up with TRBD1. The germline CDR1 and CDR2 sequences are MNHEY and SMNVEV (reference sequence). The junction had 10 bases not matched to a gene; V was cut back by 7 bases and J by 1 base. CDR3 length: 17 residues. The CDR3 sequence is CASTSHGTGRNTGELFF. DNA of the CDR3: TGTGCCAGCACTTCTCACGGGACAGGGAGGAACACCGGGGAGCTGTTTTTT.

The DNA of the CDR3 is TGTGCCAGCAGCTTGGATTATTCTAGGGCAGATACGCAGTATTTT. Its translation is CASSLDYSRADTQYF. The rearrangement uses TRBV5-4 and TRBJ2-3, with D unclear. The CDR3 length is 15 residues. Germline loops: CDR1 SGHNT, CDR2 YYREEE (reference sequence). V was trimmed by 0 bases and J by 4 bases, leaving 12 bases between them.

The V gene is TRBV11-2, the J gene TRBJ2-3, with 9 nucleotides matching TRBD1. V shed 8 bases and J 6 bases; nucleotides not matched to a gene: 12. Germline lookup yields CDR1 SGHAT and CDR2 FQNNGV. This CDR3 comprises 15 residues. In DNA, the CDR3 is TGTGCCAGCGCCAGGTGGGGACAGGGCTCGGATACGCAGTATTTT. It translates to CASARWGQGSDTQYF.

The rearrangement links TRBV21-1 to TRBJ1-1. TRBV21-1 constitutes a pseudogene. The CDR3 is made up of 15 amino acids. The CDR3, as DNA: TGTGCCAGCATCATCGTGGTGGGGGTGAACACTGAAGCTTTCTTT. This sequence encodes CASIIVVGVNTEAFF.

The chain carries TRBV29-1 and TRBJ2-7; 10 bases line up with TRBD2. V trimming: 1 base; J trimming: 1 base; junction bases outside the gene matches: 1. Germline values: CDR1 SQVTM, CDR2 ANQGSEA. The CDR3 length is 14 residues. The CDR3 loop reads CSVEASGSSYEQYF. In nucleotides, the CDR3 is TGCAGCGTTGAAGCTAGCGGGAGTTCCTACGAGCAGTACTTC.

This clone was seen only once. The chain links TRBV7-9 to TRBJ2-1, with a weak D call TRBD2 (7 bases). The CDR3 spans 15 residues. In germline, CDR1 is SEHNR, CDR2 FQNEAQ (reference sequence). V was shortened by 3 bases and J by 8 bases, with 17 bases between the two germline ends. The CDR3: CASSFGNWGGHEQFF. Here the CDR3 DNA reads TGTGCCAGCAGCTTCGGGAACTGGGGGGGGCATGAGCAGTTCTTC.

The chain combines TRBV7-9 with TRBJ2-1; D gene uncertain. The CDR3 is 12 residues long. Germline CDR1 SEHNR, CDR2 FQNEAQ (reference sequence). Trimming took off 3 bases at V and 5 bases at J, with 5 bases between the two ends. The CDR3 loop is CASSLANNEQFF. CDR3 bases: TGTGCCAGCAGCTTGGCTAACAATGAGCAGTTCTTC.

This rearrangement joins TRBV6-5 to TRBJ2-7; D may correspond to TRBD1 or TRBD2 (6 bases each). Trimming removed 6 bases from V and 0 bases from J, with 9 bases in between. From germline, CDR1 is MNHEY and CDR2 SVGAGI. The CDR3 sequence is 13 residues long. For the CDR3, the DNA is TGTGCCAGCAGCCGGGGGCCCTCCTACGAGCAGTACTTC. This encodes CASSRGPSYEQYF.

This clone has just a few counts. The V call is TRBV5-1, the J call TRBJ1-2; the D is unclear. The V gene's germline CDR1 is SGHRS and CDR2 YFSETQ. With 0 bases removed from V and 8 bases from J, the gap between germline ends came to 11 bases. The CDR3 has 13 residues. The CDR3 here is CASSLEGSRGYTF. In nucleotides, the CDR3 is TGCGCCAGCAGCTTGGAAGGGTCGAGGGGCTACACCTTC.

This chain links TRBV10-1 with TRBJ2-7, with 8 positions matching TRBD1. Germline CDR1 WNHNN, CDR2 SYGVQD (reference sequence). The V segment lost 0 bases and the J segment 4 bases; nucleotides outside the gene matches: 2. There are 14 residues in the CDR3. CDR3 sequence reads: CASSESGTGYEQYF. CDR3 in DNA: TGCGCCAGCAGTGAGTCAGGGACAGGATACGAGCAGTACTTC.

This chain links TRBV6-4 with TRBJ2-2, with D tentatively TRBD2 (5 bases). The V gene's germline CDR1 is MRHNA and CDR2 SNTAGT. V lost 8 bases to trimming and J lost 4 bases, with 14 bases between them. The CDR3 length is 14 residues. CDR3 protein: CASQERVLTGELFF. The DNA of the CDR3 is TGTGCCAGCCAGGAGAGGGTTCTCACCGGGGAGCTGTTTTTT.

The CDR3 sequence: CASSYFASGGFSYNEQFF. CDR3 nucleotides: TGTGCCAGCAGTTACTTTGCTAGCGGGGGATTCTCCTACAATGAGCAGTTCTTC. This rearrangement joins TRBV6-2 or TRBV6-3 to TRBJ2-1, with 10 positions matching TRBD2. With V trimmed by 1 base and J by 0 bases, 6 bases remained unmatched. The CDR3 is 18 residues long. Per germline, CDR1 MNHEY and CDR2 SVGEGT.

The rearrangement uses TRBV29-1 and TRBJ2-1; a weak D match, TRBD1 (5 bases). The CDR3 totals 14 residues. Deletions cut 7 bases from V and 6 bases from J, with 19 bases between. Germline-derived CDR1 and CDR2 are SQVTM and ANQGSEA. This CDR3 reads CSAVSRPGRNEQFF. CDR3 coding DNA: TGCAGCGCAGTGAGTCGTCCAGGGCGCAATGAGCAGTTCTTC.

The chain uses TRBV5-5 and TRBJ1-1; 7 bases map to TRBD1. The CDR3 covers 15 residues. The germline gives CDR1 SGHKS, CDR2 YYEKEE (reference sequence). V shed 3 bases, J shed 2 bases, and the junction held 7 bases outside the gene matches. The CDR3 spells CASSSLDRSNTEAFF. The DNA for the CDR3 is TGTGCCAGCAGCTCCCTGGACAGGTCCAACACTGAAGCTTTCTTT.

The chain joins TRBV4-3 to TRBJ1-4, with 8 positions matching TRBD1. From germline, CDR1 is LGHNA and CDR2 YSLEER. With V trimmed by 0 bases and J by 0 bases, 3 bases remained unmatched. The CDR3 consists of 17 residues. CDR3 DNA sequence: TGCGCCAGCAGCCAAGATCAGGGGGCCACAACTAATGAAAAACTGTTTTTT. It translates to CASSQDQGATTNEKLFF.

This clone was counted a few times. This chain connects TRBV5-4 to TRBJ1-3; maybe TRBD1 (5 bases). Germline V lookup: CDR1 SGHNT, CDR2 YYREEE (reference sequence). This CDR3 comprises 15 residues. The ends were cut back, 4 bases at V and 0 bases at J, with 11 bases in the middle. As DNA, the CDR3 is TGTGCCAGCAGCCTGGGACCGGGCTCTGGAAACACCATATATTTT. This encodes CASSLGPGSGNTIYF.

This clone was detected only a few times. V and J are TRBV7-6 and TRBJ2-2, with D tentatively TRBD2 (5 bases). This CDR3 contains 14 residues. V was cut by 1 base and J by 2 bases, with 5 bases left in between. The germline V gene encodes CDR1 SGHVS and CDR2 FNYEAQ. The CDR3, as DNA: TGTGCCAGCAGCTTAGGGACTAACACCGGGGAGCTGTTTTTT. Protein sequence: CASSLGTNTGELFF.

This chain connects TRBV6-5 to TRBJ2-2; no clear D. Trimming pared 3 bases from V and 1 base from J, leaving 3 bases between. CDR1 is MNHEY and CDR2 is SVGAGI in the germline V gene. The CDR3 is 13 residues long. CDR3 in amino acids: CASSYENTGELFF. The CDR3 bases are TGTGCCAGCAGTTATGAGAACACCGGGGAGCTGTTTTTT.

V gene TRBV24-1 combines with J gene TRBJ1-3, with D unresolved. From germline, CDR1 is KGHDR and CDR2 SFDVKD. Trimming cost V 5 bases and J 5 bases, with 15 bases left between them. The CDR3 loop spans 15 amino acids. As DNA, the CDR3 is TGTGCCACCAGTGGGTCAGGCGCGGGAAGAAACACCATATATTTT. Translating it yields CATSGSGAGRNTIYF.

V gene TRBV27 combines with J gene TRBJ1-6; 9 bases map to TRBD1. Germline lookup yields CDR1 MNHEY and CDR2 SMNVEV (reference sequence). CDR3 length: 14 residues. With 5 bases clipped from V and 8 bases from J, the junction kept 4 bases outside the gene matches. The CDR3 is CASSGDRVDSPLHF. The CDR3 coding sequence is TGTGCCAGCAGTGGGGACAGGGTCGATTCACCCCTCCACTTT.

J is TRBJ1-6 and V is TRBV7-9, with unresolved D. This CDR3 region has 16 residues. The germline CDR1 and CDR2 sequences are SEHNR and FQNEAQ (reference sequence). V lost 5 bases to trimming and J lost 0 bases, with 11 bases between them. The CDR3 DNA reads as TGTGCCAGCAGCCCCCGTGGGAGCTCCTATAATTCACCCCTCCACTTT. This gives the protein CASSPRGSSYNSPLHF.

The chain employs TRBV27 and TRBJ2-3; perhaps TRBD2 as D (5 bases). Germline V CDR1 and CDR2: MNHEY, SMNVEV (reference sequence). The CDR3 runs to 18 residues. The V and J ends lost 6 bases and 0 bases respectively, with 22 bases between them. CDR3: CASSGYRPDYSSTDTQYF. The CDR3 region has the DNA TGTGCCAGCAGCGGTTACCGGCCCGACTACTCTAGCACAGATACGCAGTATTTT.

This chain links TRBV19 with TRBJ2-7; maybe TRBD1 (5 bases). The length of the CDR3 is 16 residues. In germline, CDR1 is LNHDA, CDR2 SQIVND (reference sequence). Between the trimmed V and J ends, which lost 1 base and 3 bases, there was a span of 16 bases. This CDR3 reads CASSIGSQDLGYEQYF. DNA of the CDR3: TGTGCCAGTAGTATAGGCTCACAGGACCTTGGCTACGAGCAGTACTTC.

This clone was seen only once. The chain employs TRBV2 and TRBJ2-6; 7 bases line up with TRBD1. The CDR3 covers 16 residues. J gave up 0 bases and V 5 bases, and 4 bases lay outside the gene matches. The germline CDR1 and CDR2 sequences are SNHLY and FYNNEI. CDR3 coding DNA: TGTGCCAGCAGTCGACAGGGCTACTCTGGGGCCAACGTCCTGACTTTC. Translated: CASSRQGYSGANVLTF. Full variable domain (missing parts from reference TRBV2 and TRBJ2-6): EPEVTQTPSHQVTQMGQEVILRCVPISNHLYFYWYRQILGQKVEFLVSFYNNEISEKSEIFDDQFSVERPDGSNFTLKIRSTKLEDSAMYFCASSRQGYSGANVLTFGAGSRLTVL.